This TCR beta chain was sequenced in a study of spatial heterogeneity in lung cancer. Findings and caveats of the study: Whereas they appeared in blood less at follow-up, ubiquitous expanded tumor TCRs appeared there more at resection.

CDR1 and CDR2 (germline): MNHEY, SMNVEV (reference sequence). The CDR3 totals 15 residues. Trimming cost V 8 bases and J 1 base; bases outside gene matches: 11. TCRdb called the 5' RACE reads again in MiXCR, with one record for every CDR3 protein. Of some 11,000 distinct CDR3 sequences listed, 3% to 4.5% are singletons. As to time point: sample taken at primary tumor resection. The cohort: approximately 66 early-stage, untreated non-small cell lung cancer patients. Frozen PBMC, nontumor lung or tumor provided whole RNA, which was sequenced unsorted. For this clonotype: Antigen specificity is unknown.

The chain combines TRBV27 with TRBJ2-7, with 7 positions matching TRBD2. The material was PBMCs, obtained at surgery. The receptor was derived from a female donor with early-stage non-small cell lung cancer. The CDR3 coding sequence is TGTGCCAGCCGTCCGAGGACTAGGCATTCCTACGAGCAGTACTTC. It translates to CASRPRTRHSYEQYF.